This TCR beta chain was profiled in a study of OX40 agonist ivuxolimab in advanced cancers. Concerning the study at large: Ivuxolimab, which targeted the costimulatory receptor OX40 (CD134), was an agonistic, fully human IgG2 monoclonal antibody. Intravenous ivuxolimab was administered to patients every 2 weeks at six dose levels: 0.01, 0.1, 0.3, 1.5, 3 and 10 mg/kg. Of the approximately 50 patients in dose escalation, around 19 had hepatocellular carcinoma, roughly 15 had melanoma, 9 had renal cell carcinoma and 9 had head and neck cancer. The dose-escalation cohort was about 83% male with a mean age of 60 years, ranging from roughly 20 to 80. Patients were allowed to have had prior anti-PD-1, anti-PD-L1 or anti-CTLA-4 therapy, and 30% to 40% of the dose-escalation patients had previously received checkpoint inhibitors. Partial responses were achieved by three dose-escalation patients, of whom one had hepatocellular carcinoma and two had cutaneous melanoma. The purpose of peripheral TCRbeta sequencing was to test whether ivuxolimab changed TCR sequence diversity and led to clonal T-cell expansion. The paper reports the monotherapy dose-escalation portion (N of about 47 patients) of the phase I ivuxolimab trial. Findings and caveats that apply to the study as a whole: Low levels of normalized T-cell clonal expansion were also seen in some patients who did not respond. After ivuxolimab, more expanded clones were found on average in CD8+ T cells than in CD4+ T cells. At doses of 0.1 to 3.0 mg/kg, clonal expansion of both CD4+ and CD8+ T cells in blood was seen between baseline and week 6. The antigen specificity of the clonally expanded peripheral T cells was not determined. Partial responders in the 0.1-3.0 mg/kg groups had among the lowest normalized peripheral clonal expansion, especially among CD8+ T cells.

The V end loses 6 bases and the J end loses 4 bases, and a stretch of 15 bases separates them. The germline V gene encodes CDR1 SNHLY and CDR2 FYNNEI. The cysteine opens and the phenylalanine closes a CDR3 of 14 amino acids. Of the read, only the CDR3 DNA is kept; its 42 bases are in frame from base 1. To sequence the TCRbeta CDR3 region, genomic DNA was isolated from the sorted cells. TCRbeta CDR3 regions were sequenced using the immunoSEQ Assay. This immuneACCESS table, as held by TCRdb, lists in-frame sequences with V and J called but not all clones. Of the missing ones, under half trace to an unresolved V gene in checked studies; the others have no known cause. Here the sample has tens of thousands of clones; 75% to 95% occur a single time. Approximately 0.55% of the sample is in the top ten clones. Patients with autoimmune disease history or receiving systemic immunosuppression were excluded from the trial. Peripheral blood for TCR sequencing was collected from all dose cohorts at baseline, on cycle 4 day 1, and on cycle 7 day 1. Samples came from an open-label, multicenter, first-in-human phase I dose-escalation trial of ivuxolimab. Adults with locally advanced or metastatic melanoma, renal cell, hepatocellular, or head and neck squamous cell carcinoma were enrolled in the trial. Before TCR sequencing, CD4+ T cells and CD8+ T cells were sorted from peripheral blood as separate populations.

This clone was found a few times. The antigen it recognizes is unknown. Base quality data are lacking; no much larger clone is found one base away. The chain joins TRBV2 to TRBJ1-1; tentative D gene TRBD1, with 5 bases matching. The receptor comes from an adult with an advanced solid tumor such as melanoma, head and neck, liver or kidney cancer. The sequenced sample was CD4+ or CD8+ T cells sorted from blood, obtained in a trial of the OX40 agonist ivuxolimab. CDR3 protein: CASRVGAGTTEAFF. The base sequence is TGTGCCAGCAGAGTCGGGGCAGGGACCACTGAAGCTTTCTTT.